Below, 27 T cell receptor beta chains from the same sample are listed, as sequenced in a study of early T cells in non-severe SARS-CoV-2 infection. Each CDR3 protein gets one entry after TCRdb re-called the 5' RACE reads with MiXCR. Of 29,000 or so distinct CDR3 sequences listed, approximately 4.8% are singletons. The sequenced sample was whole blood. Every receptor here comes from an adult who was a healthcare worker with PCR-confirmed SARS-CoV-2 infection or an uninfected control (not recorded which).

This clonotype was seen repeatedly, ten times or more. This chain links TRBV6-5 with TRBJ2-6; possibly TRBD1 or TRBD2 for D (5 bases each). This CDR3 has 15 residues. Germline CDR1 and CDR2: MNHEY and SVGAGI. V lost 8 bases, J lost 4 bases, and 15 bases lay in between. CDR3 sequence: CASVSRGAGANVLTF. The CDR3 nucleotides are TGTGCCAGCGTCTCGAGGGGCGCCGGGGCCAACGTCCTGACTTTC.

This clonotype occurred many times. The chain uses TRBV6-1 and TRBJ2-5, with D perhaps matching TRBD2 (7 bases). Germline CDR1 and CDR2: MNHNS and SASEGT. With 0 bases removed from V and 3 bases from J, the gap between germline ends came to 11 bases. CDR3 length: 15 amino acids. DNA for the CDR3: TGTGCCAGCAGTGAAGCGCGGGGGCGAGAAGAGACCCAGTACTTC. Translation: CASSEARGREETQYF.

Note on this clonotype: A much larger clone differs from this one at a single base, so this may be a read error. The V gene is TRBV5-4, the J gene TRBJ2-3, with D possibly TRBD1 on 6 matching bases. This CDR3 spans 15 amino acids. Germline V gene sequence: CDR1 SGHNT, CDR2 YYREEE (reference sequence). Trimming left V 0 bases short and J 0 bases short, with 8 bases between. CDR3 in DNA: TGTGCCAGCAGCTTGGCAGGGGCCAGCACAGATACGCAGTATTTT. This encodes CASSLAGASTDTQYF.

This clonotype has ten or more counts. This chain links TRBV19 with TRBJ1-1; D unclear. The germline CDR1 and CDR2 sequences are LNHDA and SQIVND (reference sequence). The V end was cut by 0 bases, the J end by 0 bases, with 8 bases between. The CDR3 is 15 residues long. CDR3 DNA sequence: TGTGCCAGTAGTATAGACAGTCAGCTGAACACTGAAGCTTTCTTT. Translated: CASSIDSQLNTEAFF. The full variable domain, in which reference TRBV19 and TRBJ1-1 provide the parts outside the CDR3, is DGGITQSPKYLFRKEGQNVTLSCEQNLNHDAMYWYRQDPGQGLRLIYYSQIVNDFQKGDIAEGYSVSREKKESFPLTVTSAQKNPTAFYLCASSIDSQLNTEAFFGQGTRLTVV.

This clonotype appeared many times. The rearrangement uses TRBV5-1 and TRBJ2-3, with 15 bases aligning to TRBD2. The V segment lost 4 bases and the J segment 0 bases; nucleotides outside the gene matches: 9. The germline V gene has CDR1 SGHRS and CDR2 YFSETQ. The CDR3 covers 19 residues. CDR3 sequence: CASSEAGTSGRPSTDTQYF. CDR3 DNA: TGCGCCAGCAGCGAAGCGGGGACTAGCGGGAGGCCTAGCACAGATACGCAGTATTTT. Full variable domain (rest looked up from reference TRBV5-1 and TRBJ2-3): KAGVTQTPRYLIKTRGQQVTLSCSPISGHRSVSWYQQTPGQGLQFLFEYFSETQRNKGNFPGRFSGRQFSNSRSEMNVSTLELGDSALYLCASSEAGTSGRPSTDTQYFGPGTRLTVL.

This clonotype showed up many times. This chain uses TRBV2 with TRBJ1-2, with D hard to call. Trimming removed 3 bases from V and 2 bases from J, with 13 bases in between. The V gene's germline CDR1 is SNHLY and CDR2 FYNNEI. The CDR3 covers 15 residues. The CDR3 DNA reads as TGTGCCAGCAGTGACCACCCGATGGGGAACTATGGCTACACCTTC. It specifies CASSDHPMGNYGYTF.

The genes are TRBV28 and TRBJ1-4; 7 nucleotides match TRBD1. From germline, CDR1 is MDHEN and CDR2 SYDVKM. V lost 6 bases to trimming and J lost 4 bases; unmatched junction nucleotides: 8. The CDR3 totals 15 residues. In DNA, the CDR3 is TGTGCCAGCAGGATTCCGGGACAGTATAATGAAAAACTGTTTTTT. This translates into CASRIPGQYNEKLFF. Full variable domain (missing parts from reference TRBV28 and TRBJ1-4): DVKVTQSSRYLVKRTGEKVFLECVQDMDHENMFWYRQDPGLGLRLIYFSYDVKMKEKGDIPEGYSVSREKKERFSLILESASTNQTSMYLCASRIPGQYNEKLFFGSGTQLSVL.

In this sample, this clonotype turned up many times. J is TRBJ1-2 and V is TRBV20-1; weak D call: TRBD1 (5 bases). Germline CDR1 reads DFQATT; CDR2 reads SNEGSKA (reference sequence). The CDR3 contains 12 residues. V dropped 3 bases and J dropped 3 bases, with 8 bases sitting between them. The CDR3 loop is CSASARDYGYTF. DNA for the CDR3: TGCAGTGCTAGTGCCAGGGACTATGGCTACACCTTC.

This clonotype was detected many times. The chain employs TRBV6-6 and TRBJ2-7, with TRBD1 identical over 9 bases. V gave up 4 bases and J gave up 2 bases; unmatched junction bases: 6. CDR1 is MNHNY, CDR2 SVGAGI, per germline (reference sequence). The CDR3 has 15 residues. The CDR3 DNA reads TGTGCCAGCAGTTCCCTGGGACAGGGAACCTACGAGCAGTACTTC. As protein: CASSSLGQGTYEQYF.

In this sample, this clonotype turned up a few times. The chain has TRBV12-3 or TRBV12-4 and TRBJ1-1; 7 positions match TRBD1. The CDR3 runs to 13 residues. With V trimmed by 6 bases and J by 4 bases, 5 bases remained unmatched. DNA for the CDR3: TGTGCCAGCAGCTCCACAGGGGCCACTGAAGCTTTCTTT. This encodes CASSSTGATEAFF.

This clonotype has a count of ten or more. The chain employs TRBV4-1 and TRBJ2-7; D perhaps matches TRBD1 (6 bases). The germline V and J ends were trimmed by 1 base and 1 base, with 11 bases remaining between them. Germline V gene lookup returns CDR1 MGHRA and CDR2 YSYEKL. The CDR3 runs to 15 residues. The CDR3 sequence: CASSQARDKSYEQYF. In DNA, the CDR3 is TGCGCCAGCAGCCAAGCAAGGGACAAGTCCTACGAGCAGTACTTC.

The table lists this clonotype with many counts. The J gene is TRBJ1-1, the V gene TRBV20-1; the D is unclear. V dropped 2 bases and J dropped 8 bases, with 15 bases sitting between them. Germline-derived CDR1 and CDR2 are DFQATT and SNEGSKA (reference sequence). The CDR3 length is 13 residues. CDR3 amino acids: CSARPGRGYEAFF. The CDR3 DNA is TGCAGTGCTAGACCGGGCCGGGGATACGAAGCTTTCTTT.

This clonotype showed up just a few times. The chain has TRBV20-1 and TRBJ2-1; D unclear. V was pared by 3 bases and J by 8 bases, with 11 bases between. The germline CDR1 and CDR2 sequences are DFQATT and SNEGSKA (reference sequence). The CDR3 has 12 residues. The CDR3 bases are TGCAGTGCTAGGCGCTATGGCGATGAGCAGTTCTTC. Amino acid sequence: CSARRYGDEQFF.

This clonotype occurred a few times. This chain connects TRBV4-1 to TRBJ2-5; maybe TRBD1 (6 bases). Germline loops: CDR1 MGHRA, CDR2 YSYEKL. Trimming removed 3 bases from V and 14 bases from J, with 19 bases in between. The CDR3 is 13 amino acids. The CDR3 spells CASSQEQGTQKYF. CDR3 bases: TGCGCCAGCAGCCAGGAACAAGGGACACAAAAATACTTC.

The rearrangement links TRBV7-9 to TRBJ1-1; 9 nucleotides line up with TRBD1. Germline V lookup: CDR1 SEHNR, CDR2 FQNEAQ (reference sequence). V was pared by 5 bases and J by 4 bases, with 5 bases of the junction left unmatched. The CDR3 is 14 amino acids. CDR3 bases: TGTGCCAGCAGCGTAACAGGGGGCGGCACTGAAGCTTTCTTT. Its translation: CASSVTGGGTEAFF.

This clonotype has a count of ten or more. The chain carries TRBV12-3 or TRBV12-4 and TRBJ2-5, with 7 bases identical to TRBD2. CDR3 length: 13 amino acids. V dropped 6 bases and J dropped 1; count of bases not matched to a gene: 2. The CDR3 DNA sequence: TGTGCCAGCAGGGGAGGGAGCCAAGAGACCCAGTACTTC. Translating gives CASRGGSQETQYF.

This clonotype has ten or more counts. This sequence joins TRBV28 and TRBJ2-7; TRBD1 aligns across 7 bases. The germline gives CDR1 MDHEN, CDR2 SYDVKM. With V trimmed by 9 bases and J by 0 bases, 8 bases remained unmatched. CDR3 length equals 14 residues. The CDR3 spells CASLGAGGSYEQYF. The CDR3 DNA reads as TGTGCCAGTCTGGGGGCAGGGGGCTCCTACGAGCAGTACTTC. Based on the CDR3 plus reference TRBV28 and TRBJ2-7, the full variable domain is DVKVTQSSRYLVKRTGEKVFLECVQDMDHENMFWYRQDPGLGLRLIYFSYDVKMKEKGDIPEGYSVSREKKERFSLILESASTNQTSMYLCASLGAGGSYEQYFGPGTRLTVT.

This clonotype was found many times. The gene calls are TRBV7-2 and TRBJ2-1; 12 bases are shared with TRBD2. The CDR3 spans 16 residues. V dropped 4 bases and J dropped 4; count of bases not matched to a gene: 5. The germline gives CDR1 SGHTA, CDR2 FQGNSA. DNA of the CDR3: TGTGCCAGCAGCTACAGGACTAGCGGGGTTTACAATGAGCAGTTCTTC. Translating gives CASSYRTSGVYNEQFF.

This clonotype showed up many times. The CDR3 loop is CASSRGLNTEAFF. The CDR3 DNA sequence: TGTGCCAGCAGTAGGGGGCTTAACACTGAAGCTTTCTTT. The V call is TRBV7-2, the J call TRBJ1-1; TRBD1 matches at 7 bases. The V gene's germline CDR1 is SGHTA and CDR2 FQGNSA. This CDR3 region has 13 residues. The V and J ends lost 6 bases and 2 bases, in that order; junction bases with no gene match: 3.

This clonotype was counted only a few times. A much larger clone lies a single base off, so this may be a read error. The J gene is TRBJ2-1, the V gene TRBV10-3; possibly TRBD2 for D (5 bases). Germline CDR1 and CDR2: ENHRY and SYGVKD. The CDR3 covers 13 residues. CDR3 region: CAISDRTYNEQSF. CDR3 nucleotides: TGTGCCATCAGTGATAGGACTTACAATGAGCAGTCCTTC.

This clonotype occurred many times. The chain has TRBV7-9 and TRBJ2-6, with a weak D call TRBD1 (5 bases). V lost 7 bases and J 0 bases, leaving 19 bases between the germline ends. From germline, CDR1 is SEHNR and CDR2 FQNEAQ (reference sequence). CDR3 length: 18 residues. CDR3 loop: CASNRPGSSPSGANVLTF. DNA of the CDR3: TGTGCCAGCAACCGTCCAGGGTCCAGTCCCTCTGGGGCCAACGTCCTGACTTTC.

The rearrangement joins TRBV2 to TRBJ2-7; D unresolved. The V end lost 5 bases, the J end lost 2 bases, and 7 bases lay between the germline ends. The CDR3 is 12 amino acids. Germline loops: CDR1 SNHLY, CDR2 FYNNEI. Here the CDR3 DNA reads TGTGCCAGCAGTTTTACAACCTACGAGCAGTACTTC. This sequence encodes CASSFTTYEQYF. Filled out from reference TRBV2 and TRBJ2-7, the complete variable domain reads EPEVTQTPSHQVTQMGQEVILRCVPISNHLYFYWYRQILGQKVEFLVSFYNNEISEKSEIFDDQFSVERPDGSNFTLKIRSTKLEDSAMYFCASSFTTYEQYFGPGTRLTVT.

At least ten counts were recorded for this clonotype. CDR3 in DNA: TGCAGTGCTAGAATTGTGAACACTGAAGCTTTCTTT. Its translation: CSARIVNTEAFF. The chain combines TRBV20-1 with TRBJ1-1; D is undetermined. Germline CDR1 reads DFQATT; CDR2 reads SNEGSKA (reference sequence). The V and J ends lost 2 bases and 0 bases respectively, with 4 bases between them. CDR3 length: 12 residues.

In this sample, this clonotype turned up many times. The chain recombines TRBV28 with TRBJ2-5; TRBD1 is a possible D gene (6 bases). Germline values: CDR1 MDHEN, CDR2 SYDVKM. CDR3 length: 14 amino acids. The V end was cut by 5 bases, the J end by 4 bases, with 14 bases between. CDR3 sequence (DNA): TGTGCCAGCAGTCCCACAGGGAGAAGAGAGACCCAGTACTTC. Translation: CASSPTGRRETQYF.

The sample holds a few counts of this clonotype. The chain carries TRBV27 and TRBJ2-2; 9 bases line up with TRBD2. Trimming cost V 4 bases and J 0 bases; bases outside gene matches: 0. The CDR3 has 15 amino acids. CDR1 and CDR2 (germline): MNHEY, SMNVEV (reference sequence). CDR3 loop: CASSSSGANTGELFF. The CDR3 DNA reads TGTGCCAGCAGTTCTAGCGGGGCGAACACCGGGGAGCTGTTTTTT.

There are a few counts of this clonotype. In DNA, the CDR3 is TGCGCCAGCAGCCCCGGTCCGGGGGGCACTGAAGCTTTCTTT. Its protein is CASSPGPGGTEAFF. V usage is TRBV5-1 and J usage is TRBJ1-1, with a tentative D call TRBD1 (5 bases). The CDR3 sequence is 14 residues long. Germline CDR1 reads SGHRS; CDR2 reads YFSETQ. Trimming took off 4 bases at V and 4 bases at J, with 14 bases between the two ends.

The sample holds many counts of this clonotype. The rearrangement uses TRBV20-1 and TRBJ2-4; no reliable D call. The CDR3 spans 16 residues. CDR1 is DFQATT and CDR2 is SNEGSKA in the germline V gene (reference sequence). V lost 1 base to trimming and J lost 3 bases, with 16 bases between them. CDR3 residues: CSARAVRRYGKNIQYF. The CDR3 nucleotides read TGCAGTGCTAGAGCGGTGCGGCGGTATGGCAAAAACATTCAGTACTTC.